This T cell receptor (beta chain) stems from a study of T cells expressing NK-cell markers (dated by TCRdb to 2020 to 2021). Looking at the study overall: About 8 donors provided sorted CD3+CD56+NKG2C+, CD3+CD56+NKG2C- and CD3+CD56-NKG2C+ T-cell subsets, whose TCR beta-chain repertoires were profiled. The libraries were sequenced on Illumina HiSeq 2000/2500, MiSeq or NextSeq, producing 2 x 150 bp reads. Randomly selected healthy volunteers, three men and five women, were used as the eight sequenced donors. Among the eight sequenced donors, only one was HCMV-seronegative, while the other seven were HCMV-seropositive.

On the study overall, not on this receptor specifically: In six donors, the dominant CD3+CD56+NKG2C+ clonotypes ranked among the top 10 CD8+ clonotypes, making up roughly 1.0-8% of CD8+ T cells. Whether the expanded NKG2C-expressing T cell clones were specific for HCMV antigens was left unclear. Those dominant clonotypes were again the most abundant among CD3+CD56-NKG2C+ cells in a few donors, at about 28.3-65%.

HCMV-specific IgG was detected in serum with a commercial ELISA kit to determine HCMV serostatus. Peripheral blood mononuclear cells were isolated from blood by Ficoll density gradient centrifugation. The data were produced on an Illumina HiSeq 2000. The TCR beta cDNA libraries were made using 5'RACE template switching, a step that added both a universal primer site and unique molecular identifiers. Synthesis of cDNA was primed from the TCR beta constant segment and was followed by two consecutive PCR amplification steps. The authors' pipeline ran thus. MIGEC handled demultiplexing of the reads and grouping by UMI, while MiTCR was used to assemble and quantify clonotypes. To exclude erroneous sequences, only TCR cDNA sequences supported by at least two reads were retained. Downstream repertoire analysis used the tcR package, and clonotypes were matched across fractions by CDR3 nucleotide sequence plus V segment. VDJmatch was used to annotate antigen specificity against VDJdb, with one amino acid substitution in CDR3 allowed. TCRdb reprocessed the reads; each CDR3 protein sequence makes one entry, and DNA is unavailable. The V and J calls were not made by the authors but by TCRdb's processing. This sample's clone table shows about 150,000 distinct CDR3 sequences. 20% to 25% of the sample belongs to the ten largest clones.

Turning to this clonotype: The antigen it recognizes is unknown.

Sequenced sample: blood T cells: a sorted CD56 or NKG2C T cell subset, CD4+ or CD8+ T cells, or bulk PBMC T cells (not recorded which). This TCR came from a man between 18 and 69 years old in good health.

The CDR3 loop reads CASSYSRDEEQYF. In this chain, TRBV6-6 is recombined with TRBJ2-7. The CDR3 has 13 amino acids, counting the end cysteine and phenylalanine. No DNA is listed. The germline V gene (reference sequence) yields MNHNY for CDR1 and SVGAGI for CDR2.